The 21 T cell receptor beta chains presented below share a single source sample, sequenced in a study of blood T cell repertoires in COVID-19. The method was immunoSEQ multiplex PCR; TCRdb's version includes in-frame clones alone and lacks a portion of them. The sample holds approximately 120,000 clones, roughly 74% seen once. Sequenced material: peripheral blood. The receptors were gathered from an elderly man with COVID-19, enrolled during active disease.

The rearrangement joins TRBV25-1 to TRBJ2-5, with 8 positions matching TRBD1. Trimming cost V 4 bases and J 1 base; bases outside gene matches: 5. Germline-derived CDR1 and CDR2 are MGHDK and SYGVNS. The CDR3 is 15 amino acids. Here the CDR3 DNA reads TGTGCCAGCAGTGCCGGACAGGGCCCCCAAGAGACCCAGTACTTC. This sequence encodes CASSAGQGPQETQYF.

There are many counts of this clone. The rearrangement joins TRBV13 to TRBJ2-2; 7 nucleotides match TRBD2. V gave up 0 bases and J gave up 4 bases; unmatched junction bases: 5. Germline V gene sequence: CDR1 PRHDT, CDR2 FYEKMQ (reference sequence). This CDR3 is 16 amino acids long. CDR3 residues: CASSLGVAGVTGELFF. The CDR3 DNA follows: TGTGCCAGCAGCTTAGGGGTAGCGGGCGTCACCGGGGAGCTGTTTTTT.

In DNA, the CDR3 is TGTGCCAGCAGCCGACAGGGGTCAGGGGAAAAACTGTTTTTT. It specifies CASSRQGSGEKLFF. The gene calls are TRBV7-9 and TRBJ1-4; 8 bases are a match to TRBD1. Germline CDR1 and CDR2: SEHNR and FQNEAQ (reference sequence). V lost 5 bases, J lost 8 bases, and 7 bases stayed unmatched. The CDR3 spans 14 residues. Using reference TRBV7-9 and TRBJ1-4 for the parts outside the CDR3, the full variable domain is DTGVSQNPRHKITKRGQNVTFRCDPISEHNRLYWYRQTLGQGPEFLTYFQNEAQLEKSRLLSDRFSAERPKGSFSTLEIQRTEQGDSAMYLCASSRQGSGEKLFFGSGTQLSVL.

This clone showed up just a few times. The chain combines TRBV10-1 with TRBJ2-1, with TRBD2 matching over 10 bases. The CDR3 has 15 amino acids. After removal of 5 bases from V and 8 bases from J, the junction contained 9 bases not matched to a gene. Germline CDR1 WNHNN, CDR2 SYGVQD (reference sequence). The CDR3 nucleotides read TGCGCCAGCAGTACAAGCGGGAGGGCTATCCATGAGCAGTTCTTC. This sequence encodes CASSTSGRAIHEQFF.

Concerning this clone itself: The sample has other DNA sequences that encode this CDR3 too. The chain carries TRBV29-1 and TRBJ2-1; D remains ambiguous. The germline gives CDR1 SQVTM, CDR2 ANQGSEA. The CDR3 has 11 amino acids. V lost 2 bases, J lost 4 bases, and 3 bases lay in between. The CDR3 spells CSVERYNEQFF. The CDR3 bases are TGCAGCGTTGAACGGTACAATGAGCAGTTCTTC.

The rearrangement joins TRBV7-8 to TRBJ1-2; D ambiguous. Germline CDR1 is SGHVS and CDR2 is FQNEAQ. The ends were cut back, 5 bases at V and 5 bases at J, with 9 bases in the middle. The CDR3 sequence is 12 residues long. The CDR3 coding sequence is TGTGCCAGCAGCCCTGGAGGATATGGCTACACCTTC. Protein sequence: CASSPGGYGYTF.

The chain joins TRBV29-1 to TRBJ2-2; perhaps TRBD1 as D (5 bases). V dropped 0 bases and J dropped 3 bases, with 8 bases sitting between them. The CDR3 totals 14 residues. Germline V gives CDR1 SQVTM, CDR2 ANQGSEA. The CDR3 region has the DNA TGCAGCGTTGAAGATGGACACTACACCGGGGAGCTGTTTTTT. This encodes CSVEDGHYTGELFF.

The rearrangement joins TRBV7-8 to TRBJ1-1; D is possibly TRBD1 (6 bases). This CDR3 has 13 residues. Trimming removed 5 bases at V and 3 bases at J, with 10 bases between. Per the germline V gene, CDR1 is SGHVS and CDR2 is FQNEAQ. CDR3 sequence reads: CASSRRGYTEAFF. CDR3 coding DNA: TGTGCCAGCAGCCGGAGGGGGTACACTGAAGCTTTCTTT.

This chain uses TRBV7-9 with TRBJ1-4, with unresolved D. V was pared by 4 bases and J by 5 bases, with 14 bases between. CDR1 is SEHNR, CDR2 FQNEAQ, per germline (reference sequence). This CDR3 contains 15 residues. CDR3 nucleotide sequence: TGTGCCAGCAGCTCCGCCCGGGTTCAGAATGAAAAACTGTTTTTT. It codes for CASSSARVQNEKLFF.

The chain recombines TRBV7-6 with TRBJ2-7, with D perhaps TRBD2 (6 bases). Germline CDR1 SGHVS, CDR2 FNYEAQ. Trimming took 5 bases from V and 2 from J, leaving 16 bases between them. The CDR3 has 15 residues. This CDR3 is CASSPAGGQTYEQYF. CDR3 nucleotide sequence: TGTGCCAGCAGCCCCGCAGGAGGGCAAACCTACGAGCAGTACTTC.

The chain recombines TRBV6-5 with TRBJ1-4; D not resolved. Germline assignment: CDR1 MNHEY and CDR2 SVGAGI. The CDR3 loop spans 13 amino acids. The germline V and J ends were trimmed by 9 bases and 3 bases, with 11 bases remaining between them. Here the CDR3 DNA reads TGTGCCAGTACCTATGTGGCTAATGAAAAACTGTTTTTT. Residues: CASTYVANEKLFF.

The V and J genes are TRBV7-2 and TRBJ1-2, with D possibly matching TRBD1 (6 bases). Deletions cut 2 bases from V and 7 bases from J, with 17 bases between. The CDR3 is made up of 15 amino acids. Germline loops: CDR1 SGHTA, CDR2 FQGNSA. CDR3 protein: CASSLLPGGARGYTF. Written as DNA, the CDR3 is TGTGCCAGCAGCTTATTACCGGGGGGGGCCCGTGGCTACACCTTC.

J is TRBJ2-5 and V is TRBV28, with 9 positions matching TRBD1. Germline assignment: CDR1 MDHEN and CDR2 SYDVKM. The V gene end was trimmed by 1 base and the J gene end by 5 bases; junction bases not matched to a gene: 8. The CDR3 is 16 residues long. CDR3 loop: CASSLSPGQGRETQYF. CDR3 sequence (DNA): TGTGCCAGCAGTTTATCGCCCGGACAGGGGAGGGAGACCCAGTACTTC. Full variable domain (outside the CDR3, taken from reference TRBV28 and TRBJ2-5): DVKVTQSSRYLVKRTGEKVFLECVQDMDHENMFWYRQDPGLGLRLIYFSYDVKMKEKGDIPEGYSVSREKKERFSLILESASTNQTSMYLCASSLSPGQGRETQYFGPGTRLLVL.

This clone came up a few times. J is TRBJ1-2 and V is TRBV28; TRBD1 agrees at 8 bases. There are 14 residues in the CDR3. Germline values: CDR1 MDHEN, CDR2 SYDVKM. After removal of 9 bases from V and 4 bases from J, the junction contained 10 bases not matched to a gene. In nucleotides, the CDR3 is TGTGCCAGTCGCCCTGGACAGGGTCGCTATGGCTACACCTTC. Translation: CASRPGQGRYGYTF.

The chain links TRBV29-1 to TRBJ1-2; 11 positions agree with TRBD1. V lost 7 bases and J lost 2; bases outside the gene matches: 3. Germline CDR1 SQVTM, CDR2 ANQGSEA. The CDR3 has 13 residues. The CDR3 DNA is TGCAGCGCTCGGACAGGGGGCAACTATGGCTACACCTTC. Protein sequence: CSARTGGNYGYTF.

The CDR3 protein is CASSSAGTSGDNEQFF. CDR3 coding DNA: TGTGCCAGCAGTAGTGCCGGGACTAGCGGCGACAATGAGCAGTTCTTC. The chain uses TRBV28 and TRBJ2-1; 11 bases are a match to TRBD2. CDR1 and CDR2 (germline): MDHEN, SYDVKM. The CDR3 sequence is 16 residues long. With V trimmed by 5 bases and J by 5 bases, 8 bases remained unmatched.

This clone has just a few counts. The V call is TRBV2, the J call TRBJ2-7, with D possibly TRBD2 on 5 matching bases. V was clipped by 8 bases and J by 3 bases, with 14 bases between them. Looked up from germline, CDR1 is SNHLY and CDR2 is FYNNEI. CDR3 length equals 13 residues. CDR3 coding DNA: TGTGCCAGCTCTCGGGGATTGAACTACGAGCAGTACTTC. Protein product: CASSRGLNYEQYF.

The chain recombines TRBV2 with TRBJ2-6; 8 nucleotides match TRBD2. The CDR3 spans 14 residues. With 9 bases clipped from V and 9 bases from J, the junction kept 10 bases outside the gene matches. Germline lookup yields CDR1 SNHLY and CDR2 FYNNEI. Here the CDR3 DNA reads TGTGCCAGAGGGAAGGCGGGGGGCGGCAACGTCCTGACTTTC. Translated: CARGKAGGGNVLTF. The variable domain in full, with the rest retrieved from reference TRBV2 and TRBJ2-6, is EPEVTQTPSHQVTQMGQEVILRCVPISNHLYFYWYRQILGQKVEFLVSFYNNEISEKSEIFDDQFSVERPDGSNFTLKIRSTKLEDSAMYFCARGKAGGGNVLTFGAGSRLTVL.

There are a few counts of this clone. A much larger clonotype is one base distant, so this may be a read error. The CDR3 coding sequence is TGTGCCAGCAGCTTAACAGGGTACGAGCAGTACTTC. It yields the protein CASSLTGYEQYF. This sequence joins TRBV7-2 and TRBJ2-7; perhaps TRBD1 as D (6 bases). Germline V lookup: CDR1 SGHTA, CDR2 FQGNSA. CDR3 length: 12 residues. V lost 2 bases, J lost 4 bases, and 6 bases lay in between.

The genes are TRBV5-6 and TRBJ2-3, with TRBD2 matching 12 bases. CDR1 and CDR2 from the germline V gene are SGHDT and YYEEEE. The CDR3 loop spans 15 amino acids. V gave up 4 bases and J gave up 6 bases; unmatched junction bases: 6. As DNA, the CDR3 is TGTGCCAGCAGCGGGCTAACTAGCGGGGGGGATACGCAGTATTTT. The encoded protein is CASSGLTSGGDTQYF.

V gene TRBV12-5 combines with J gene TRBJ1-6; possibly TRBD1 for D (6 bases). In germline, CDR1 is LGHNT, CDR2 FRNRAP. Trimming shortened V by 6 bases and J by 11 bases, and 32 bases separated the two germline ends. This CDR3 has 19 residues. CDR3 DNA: TGTGCTAGTGGCTTTACAGGGCCACGCCTCCCCTTGAGGAGGACACCCCTCCACTTT. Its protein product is CASGFTGPRLPLRRTPLHF.